This TCR beta chain was retrieved from a study of beta chain features in type 1 diabetes (dated by TCRdb to 2016 to 2019). About the investigation overall: Patients and healthy donors did not differ in mean age, gender distribution, total cell number or subset yield. Across all samples, 107,917,701 sorted cells were examined, and cell number per subset correlated strongly with RNA yield. The study compared the TCRB repertoires of sorted circulating CD4+ T cell subsets in recently diagnosed type 1 diabetes patients with those in matched healthy donors. Naive and central memory subsets were obtained from all 30 or so donors, but regulatory and stem cell-like memory subsets were isolated from only 8 patients and roughly 8 healthy donors. Points the paper makes about the study in general: A moderate but significant shortening of TCRB CDR3 length was observed in type 1 diabetes patients in all four CD4+ subsets. At VDJ recombination sites, patients with type 1 diabetes made fewer insertions and deleted more nucleotides, a pattern implying thymic rearrangement abnormalities. Because the HLA sub-analyses included only small numbers of individuals, any influence of HLA type on TCRB rearrangement was left unresolved. The naive, central memory and regulatory TCRB repertoires appeared to resemble one another more closely among patients than among healthy donors. PCR might favor shorter templates, but patient and control samples were amplified and corrected together, so any skew would affect both groups equally. Because cDNA rather than genomic DNA was sequenced, highly expressing activated cells could have been over-represented, although no difference in activation and CD3 levels was found between groups.

Reading from cysteine to phenylalanine, the CDR3 counts 14 amino acids. Just the 42-base CDR3 DNA is kept, in frame starting at base 1. V is shortened by 10 bases, J by 5 bases, and the region joining them spans 21 bases. The germline V gene yields MDHEN for CDR1 and SYDVKM for CDR2. The High Capacity cDNA Reverse Transcription Kit was used to reverse transcribe all of the isolated RNA, meaning that expressed TCRB transcripts were what got sequenced. Deep immunoSEQ sequencing was applied to naive, central memory and regulatory T cell samples, giving an average of roughly 3.5 million total reads per sample. Sorted cells were lysed in RLT buffer and RNA was extracted with DNase-treated RNeasy Micro or Mini kits, depending on cell number. Each cell subset was processed separately to prevent cross-contamination, with patient and healthy donor samples processed together. The immunoSEQ multiplex PCR was used to amplify TCRB sequences from cDNA, generating 87-bp fragments that spanned the CDR3 region. Sequencing of the amplicons was done on the Illumina HiSeq platform. The source study handled its data this way. PCR bias was computationally corrected using synthetic template baselines, reads within Hamming distance 2 were collapsed, and singletons that could not be merged were discarded. Reads were aligned against IMGT to assign V, D and J genes, CDR3 length and insertions or deletions at six rearrangement sites. Within each subset, clonotype counts were normalized to sorted cell number, and only after that were true diversity and Gini coefficients computed with the tcR R package. The overlap coefficient, calculated on TCRB nucleotide sequences, was used to measure repertoire sharing. The clones in this table, taken by TCRdb from immuneACCESS, are in-frame only. Not every clone is retained; where verified, under half of the shortfall comes from an unresolved V gene, and the cause of the rest is unknown. V and J calls and clone size come straight from that table; D and trimming were deduced from the DNA. The sample data list a few hundred thousand clones, and roughly 10% of these were observed just once. Jointly, the top ten make up approximately 1.3% of the sample.

From each donor, a single peripheral blood sample of around 120 mL on average was drawn into heparinised tubes. Using a panel that included CD45RO, CCR7, CD25, CD127, CD95 and CD27, naive, central memory, regulatory and stem cell-like memory CD4+ T cells were sorted on a BD FACSAria II. All sorted populations exceeded 95% purity. PBMCs were isolated immediately by Lymphoprep density gradient centrifugation and stained directly without culture. So that batch effects would be minimized, each experiment stained and sorted samples in pairs, pairing one healthy donor with one patient. This clone was found a few times. The target of this receptor is not known. No base quality values were provided; no much bigger clone lies one nucleotide off.

The source of this sequence is a man aged 18 to 30 in good health. The sequencing input was central memory CD4+ T cells from blood. The chain was built from TRBV28 and TRBJ2-7, with the D segment possibly TRBD1 or TRBD2, each aligning over 6 bases. The DNA reads TGTGCCACCCTAGGGGGGAGCGATCCCCACGAGCAGTACTTC. The translation is CATLGGSDPHEQYF.